Listed here are 30 T cell receptor beta chains from one sample, sequenced in a study of blood T cell repertoires in COVID-19. Some clones are missing from TCRdb's copy, which holds only in-frame ones; the method was immunoSEQ multiplex PCR. This table has some 89,000 clones, 87% appearing once. Sequencing input: peripheral blood. The origin of the receptors is a human donor in a cohort sampled during active COVID-19.

This clone has only a few counts. The CDR3 loop is CSVEDLGTGETQYF. Here the CDR3 DNA reads TGCAGCGTTGAAGACTTGGGGACAGGAGAGACCCAGTACTTC. V is TRBV29-1 and J is TRBJ2-5; 8 bases agree with TRBD1. With V trimmed by 0 bases and J by 4 bases, 4 bases remained unmatched. The CDR3 runs to 14 residues. Germline CDR1 is SQVTM and CDR2 is ANQGSEA.

This clone came up a few times. The chain combines TRBV6-1 with TRBJ1-5; D gene unclear. The CDR3 runs 15 residues. The germline CDR1 and CDR2 sequences are MNHNS and SASEGT. V was shortened by 3 bases and J by 3 bases, with 12 bases between the two germline ends. The CDR3 DNA follows: TGTGCCAGCAGTGATTACGGAGGGAACAATCAGCCCCAGCATTTT. This translates into CASSDYGGNNQPQHF.

The rearrangement uses TRBV18 and TRBJ2-1, with 7 bases identical to TRBD2. From germline, CDR1 is KGHSH and CDR2 LQKENI. CDR3 length equals 14 residues. V lost 2 bases and J lost 5; bases outside the gene matches: 3. This CDR3 reads CASSPWGGDNEQFF. The CDR3 DNA reads as TGTGCCAGCTCACCATGGGGGGGGGACAATGAGCAGTTCTTC.

The chain links TRBV9 to TRBJ2-1; 9 bases match TRBD2. Unmatched junction bases numbered 13, after V lost 4 bases and J lost 2 bases. CDR1 SGDLS and CDR2 YYNGEE come from the germline V gene. The CDR3 is 18 amino acids. The CDR3 spells CASSPPVAGALTYNEQFF. The CDR3 region has the DNA TGTGCCAGCAGCCCCCCCGTAGCGGGAGCCCTAACCTACAATGAGCAGTTCTTC.

This chain links TRBV28 with TRBJ1-2, with D perhaps matching TRBD1 (6 bases). Deletions cut 3 bases from V and 4 bases from J, with 24 bases between. Germline CDR1 MDHEN, CDR2 SYDVKM. The CDR3 contains 18 residues. CDR3 nucleotides: TGTGCCAGCAGTTTTTTCCACCCCGACTGGACAGTAGTCTATGGCTACACCTTC. Translation gives CASSFFHPDWTVVYGYTF.

The rearrangement links TRBV4-1 to TRBJ2-5; a possible D gene is TRBD2 (5 bases). Trimming pared 3 bases from V and 4 bases from J, leaving 9 bases between. Germline lookup yields CDR1 MGHRA and CDR2 YSYEKL. This CDR3 has 13 amino acids. The CDR3 spells CASSHPGGETQYF. DNA of the CDR3: TGCGCCAGCAGCCATCCAGGAGGAGAGACCCAGTACTTC.

V and J are TRBV5-4 and TRBJ2-2; 8 nucleotides agree with TRBD2. With 4 bases clipped from V and 7 bases from J, the junction kept 15 bases outside the gene matches. The CDR3 loop spans 17 amino acids. The germline V gene has CDR1 SGHNT and CDR2 YYREEE (reference sequence). The CDR3 DNA reads as TGTGCCAGCAGCCATACCTTTGGGACTAGGGTCATCGGGGAGCTGTTTTTT. It yields the protein CASSHTFGTRVIGELFF.

V usage is TRBV28 and J usage is TRBJ1-1; unclear D gene. Looked up from germline, CDR1 is MDHEN and CDR2 is SYDVKM. This CDR3 contains 16 residues. The V end was cut by 2 bases, the J end by 4 bases, with 17 bases between. The CDR3 loop is CASSLNIGGGSTEAFF. The CDR3, as DNA: TGTGCCAGCAGTTTAAATATCGGAGGCGGAAGCACTGAAGCTTTCTTT.

This clone has only a few counts. The V call is TRBV2, the J call TRBJ1-1; the match to TRBD1 covers 7 bases. Trimming removed 9 bases from V and 0 bases from J; junction bases left unmatched: 7. Germline-derived CDR1 and CDR2 are SNHLY and FYNNEI. The CDR3 has 14 amino acids. In nucleotides, the CDR3 is TGTGCCAGTAAGACAGGGAGCATGAACACTGAAGCTTTCTTT. It encodes CASKTGSMNTEAFF. The whole variable domain, filled in from reference TRBV2 and TRBJ1-1, reads EPEVTQTPSHQVTQMGQEVILRCVPISNHLYFYWYRQILGQKVEFLVSFYNNEISEKSEIFDDQFSVERPDGSNFTLKIRSTKLEDSAMYFCASKTGSMNTEAFFGQGTRLTVV.

The V and J genes are TRBV30 and TRBJ1-4, with 11 bases lining up with TRBD1. Germline V lookup: CDR1 GTSNPN, CDR2 SVGIG (reference sequence). The trim removed 2 bases at V and 4 bases at J, leaving 12 bases unmatched. The CDR3 loop spans 18 amino acids. The CDR3 DNA follows: TGTGCCTGGAGTCCTACCCGGACAGGGGGCGTGTATAATGAAAAACTGTTTTTT. This translates into CAWSPTRTGGVYNEKLFF. The full variable domain, its missing parts supplied by reference TRBV30 and TRBJ1-4, is SQTIHQWPATLVQPVGSPLSLECTVEGTSNPNLYWYRQAAGRGLQLLFYSVGIGQISSEVPQNLSASRPQDRQFILSSKKLLLSDSGFYLCAWSPTRTGGVYNEKLFFGSGTQLSVL.

This clone was seen only once. This CDR3 reads CASSWGSTEAFF. DNA of the CDR3: TGTGCCAGCAGCTGGGGCAGTACTGAAGCTTTCTTT. The V and J genes are TRBV7-9 and TRBJ1-1; a weak D match, TRBD1 (5 bases). V was shortened by 4 bases and J by 5 bases, with 8 bases between the two germline ends. The CDR3 extends over 12 amino acids. CDR1 SEHNR and CDR2 FQNEAQ come from the germline V gene (reference sequence).

The chain joins TRBV3-1 (or the pseudogene TRBV3-2) to TRBJ2-3, with TRBD2 matching 11 bases. Trimming at V came to 4 bases and at J to 5 bases, leaving 5 bases not matched to a gene. The CDR3 runs to 15 residues. Germline CDR1 reads LGHDT; CDR2 reads YNNKEL (reference sequence). In DNA form, the CDR3 reads TGTGCCAGCAGCCGACTAGCGGGGTTGGGAGATACGCAGTATTTT. Translating it yields CASSRLAGLGDTQYF.

The rearrangement uses TRBV27 and TRBJ1-1, with D tentatively TRBD1 (6 bases). Germline CDR1 MNHEY, CDR2 SMNVEV (reference sequence). The CDR3 length is 13 residues. V lost 4 bases, J lost 2 bases, and 8 bases lay in between. CDR3 nucleotide sequence: TGTGCCAGCAGTTGGACAGTAAACACTGAAGCTTTCTTT. Amino acids: CASSWTVNTEAFF.

The count of this clone is one. The genes are TRBV19 and TRBJ2-5; no clear D. The CDR3 is 15 amino acids. The V gene lost 3 bases and the J gene lost 5 bases, with 16 bases spanning the gap. The V gene's germline CDR1 is LNHDA and CDR2 SQIVND (reference sequence). The chain's CDR3 is CASSMGGRSRETQYF. The CDR3 DNA follows: TGTGCCAGTAGTATGGGTGGCAGATCGAGGGAGACCCAGTACTTC.

The chain combines TRBV19 with TRBJ1-4, with 9 bases matching TRBD1. Germline trimming cut 3 bases from V and 8 bases from J; bases unmatched to any gene: 4. Germline V CDR1 and CDR2: LNHDA, SQIVND (reference sequence). The CDR3 contains 14 residues. CDR3 nucleotides: TGTGCCAGTAGTATTCAGGGGACAGGGGAAAAACTGTTTTTT. Translated, it gives CASSIQGTGEKLFF. Full variable domain (missing parts from reference TRBV19 and TRBJ1-4): DGGITQSPKYLFRKEGQNVTLSCEQNLNHDAMYWYRQDPGQGLRLIYYSQIVNDFQKGDIAEGYSVSREKKESFPLTVTSAQKNPTAFYLCASSIQGTGEKLFFGSGTQLSVL.

In DNA form, the CDR3 reads TGTGCCAGCAGTGAAGGTTTTCGGGACACTGAAGCTTTCTTT. Its protein product is CASSEGFRDTEAFF. The chain couples TRBV6-1 to TRBJ1-1; D unresolved. CDR3 length: 14 amino acids. Germline CDR1 is MNHNS and CDR2 is SASEGT. The V and J ends lost 1 base and 3 bases respectively, with 9 bases between them.

The rearrangement links TRBV5-1 to TRBJ2-7; 13 bases match TRBD2. Germline V gives CDR1 SGHRS, CDR2 YFSETQ. V shed 8 bases, J shed 3 bases, and the junction held 5 bases outside the gene matches. The CDR3 extends over 14 amino acids. In nucleotides, the CDR3 is TGCGCCAGTACGGGACTAGCGGGGAGCTACGAGCAGTACTTC. It encodes CASTGLAGSYEQYF.

V is TRBV12-3 or TRBV12-4 and J is TRBJ1-2, with a weak D call TRBD1 (5 bases). Trimming stripped 11 bases from V and 4 bases from J, with 14 bases between. The CDR3 runs 12 residues. The CDR3: CAVQGDAYGYTF. In nucleotides, the CDR3 is TGTGCCGTGCAGGGTGATGCCTATGGCTACACCTTC.

This clone was detected only a few times. The chain couples TRBV2 to TRBJ1-6; 10 positions agree with TRBD1. The germline gives CDR1 SNHLY, CDR2 FYNNEI. J lost 15 bases, V lost 5 bases, and 13 bases had no gene match. This CDR3 region has 15 residues. This CDR3 reads CASSSTTGGPLVLHF. DNA of the CDR3: TGTGCCAGCAGTTCGACGACAGGGGGCCCTTTGGTCCTCCACTTT.

The V call is TRBV3-1 (or the pseudogene TRBV3-2), the J call TRBJ2-7; D might be TRBD1 (6 bases). Germline values: CDR1 LGHDT, CDR2 YNNKEL (reference sequence). Trimming removed 0 bases from V and 0 bases from J, with 9 bases in between. The CDR3 sequence is 15 residues long. CDR3 coding DNA: TGTGCCAGCAGCCAAGATCAGGGGCCCTCCTACGAGCAGTACTTC. Protein product: CASSQDQGPSYEQYF.

This chain joins TRBV5-4 and TRBJ2-3, with D uncertain. Looked up from germline, CDR1 is SGHNT and CDR2 is YYREEE (reference sequence). Trimming removed 0 bases at V and 2 bases at J, with 7 bases between. The CDR3 consists of 14 residues. CDR3 DNA: TGTGCCAGCAGCTTGGGTGAGCCCACAGATACGCAGTATTTT. Its protein product is CASSLGEPTDTQYF.

CDR3 residues: CASSHRPRASGRRRDTQYF. For the CDR3, the DNA is TGTGCCAGCAGCCATCGGCCCCGGGCTAGCGGCCGAAGACGCGATACGCAGTATTTT. The gene calls are TRBV14 and TRBJ2-3; TRBD2 matches at 7 bases. Germline loops: CDR1 SGHDN, CDR2 FVKESK. CDR3 length: 19 amino acids. V trimming: 3 bases; J trimming: 6 bases; junction bases outside the gene matches: 21.

The chain employs TRBV6-2 or TRBV6-3 and TRBJ1-2; 7 bases are a match to TRBD1. This CDR3 comprises 16 residues. CDR1 and CDR2 (germline): MNHEY, SVGEGT. J gave up 3 bases and V 2 bases, and 9 bases lay outside the gene matches. The CDR3, as DNA: TGTGCCAGCAGTTACCGACCCGACAGGGTGGACTATGGCTACACCTTC. Translating gives CASSYRPDRVDYGYTF.

The chain is built from TRBV5-3 and TRBJ1-5; D call uncertain. TRBV5-3 is marked as an open reading frame, function uncertain. This CDR3 has 15 amino acids. Deletions cut 0 bases from V and 4 bases from J, with 11 bases between. The CDR3 region has the DNA TGTGCCAGAAGCTTGGACGGGGAGAGGAATCAGCCCCAGCATTTT. It is translated as CARSLDGERNQPQHF.

This chain uses TRBV2 with TRBJ2-5, with a possible D match to TRBD1 (6 bases). Trimming left V 7 bases short and J 2 bases short, with 11 bases between. CDR1 is SNHLY, CDR2 FYNNEI, per germline. The CDR3 loop spans 13 amino acids. The CDR3 spells CASNRGQQETQYF. The CDR3, as DNA: TGTGCCAGCAACCGGGGACAACAAGAGACCCAGTACTTC.

The chain carries TRBV7-2 and TRBJ2-3; 10 bases line up with TRBD2. Germline assignment: CDR1 SGHTA and CDR2 FQGNSA. V was pared by 5 bases and J by 4 bases, with 9 bases of the junction left unmatched. The CDR3 consists of 16 residues. Here the CDR3 reads CASSASSGRRADTQYF. The CDR3 nucleotides are TGTGCCAGCAGCGCGTCTAGCGGGAGAAGGGCAGATACGCAGTATTTT.

The CDR3 region has the DNA TGTGCCTGGAGTGTCGGTTCGGGAGAATCCTACAATGAGCAGTTCTTC. This sequence encodes CAWSVGSGESYNEQFF. V gene TRBV30 combines with J gene TRBJ2-1; perhaps TRBD2 as D (6 bases). Trimming shortened V by 0 bases and J by 1 base, and 13 bases separated the two germline ends. Germline V CDR1 and CDR2: GTSNPN, SVGIG (reference sequence). This CDR3 comprises 16 residues.

This chain joins TRBV19 and TRBJ1-1; tentatively, D is TRBD1 (6 bases). V lost 6 bases to trimming and J lost 0 bases, with 14 bases between them. CDR3 length equals 15 residues. Looked up from germline, CDR1 is LNHDA and CDR2 is SQIVND (reference sequence). CDR3 in amino acids: CASRDLGQMNTEAFF. The DNA of the CDR3 is TGTGCCAGTAGAGACCTGGGACAAATGAACACTGAAGCTTTCTTT. Variable domain in full (rest from reference TRBV19 and TRBJ1-1): DGGITQSPKYLFRKEGQNVTLSCEQNLNHDAMYWYRQDPGQGLRLIYYSQIVNDFQKGDIAEGYSVSREKKESFPLTVTSAQKNPTAFYLCASRDLGQMNTEAFFGQGTRLTVV.

V and J are TRBV29-1 and TRBJ1-2, with TRBD1 identical over 7 bases. CDR1 and CDR2 (germline): SQVTM, ANQGSEA. Germline trimming cut 3 bases from V and 4 bases from J; bases unmatched to any gene: 8. CDR3 length equals 14 residues. The CDR3 loop reads CSVDYRGDFYGYTF. As DNA, the CDR3 is TGCAGCGTTGATTACAGGGGTGACTTCTATGGCTACACCTTC.

V is TRBV9 and J is TRBJ2-2; 8 nucleotides match TRBD1. CDR1 SGDLS and CDR2 YYNGEE come from the germline V gene. The length of the CDR3 is 15 residues. V lost 4 bases to trimming and J lost 6 bases; unmatched junction nucleotides: 8. CDR3 coding DNA: TGTGCCAGCAGCTTAAGACAGGGGACCCCCGGGGAGCTGTTTTTT. Its protein product is CASSLRQGTPGELFF.